Following are 27 T cell receptor beta chains from one sample sequenced in a study of T cells in Graves' hyperthyroidism and ophthalmopathy. TCR beta CDR3 regions were amplified from RNA transcripts. HTBI primers drove first-round RT-PCR of the TCR CDR3. MiXCR, applied by TCRdb to the multiplex PCR reads, yields one record per CDR3 protein. Of under 700,000 distinct CDR3 sequences listed, just over 45% were seen once; the top ten hold approximately 8.2%. The material sequenced was peripheral blood or thyroid tissue (not recorded which). These receptors all stem from a woman aged 18 to 35 with Graves' hyperthyroidism.

The table lists this clonotype with a few counts. The chain is built from TRBV12-3 or TRBV12-4 and TRBJ2-5; D gene uncertain. The CDR3 covers 15 residues. Trimming cost V 7 bases and J 5 bases, with 20 bases left between them. CDR3 DNA: TGTGCCAGCACCCCAACGTTGGATTCTGGCGAGACCCAGTACTTC. Translating gives CASTPTLDSGETQYF.

V gene TRBV9 combines with J gene TRBJ2-7, with 7 bases that match TRBD2. Germline V gene data show CDR1 as SGDLS and CDR2 as YYNGEE. The CDR3 is 15 residues long. V was pared by 0 bases and J by 3 bases, with 6 bases of the junction left unmatched. CDR3 protein: CASSVDPGGSYEQYF. CDR3 nucleotide sequence: TGTGCCAGCAGCGTAGACCCGGGCGGGAGCTACGAGCAGTACTTC.

The chain combines TRBV25-1 with TRBJ2-5, with TRBD2 matching over 14 bases. V was pared by 5 bases and J by 1 base, with 6 bases of the junction left unmatched. Germline V CDR1 and CDR2: MGHDK, SYGVNS. The CDR3 is 17 residues long. CDR3 protein: CASSTQTSGRAQETQYF. The CDR3 nucleotides read TGTGCCAGCAGTACACAGACTAGCGGGAGGGCCCAAGAGACCCAGTACTTC.

This clonotype was observed a single time. The chain recombines TRBV19 with TRBJ1-6; 7 bases fit TRBD1. CDR3 size: 15 residues. Germline CDR1 reads LNHDA; CDR2 reads SQIVND (reference sequence). J lost 9 bases, V lost 1 base, and 6 bases had no gene match. CDR3 region: CASSIVPGQISPLHF. The CDR3 DNA is TGTGCCAGTAGTATAGTCCCGGGACAGATTTCACCCCTCCACTTT.

This clonotype appeared a few times. The chain joins TRBV7-2 to TRBJ2-5; D might be TRBD2 (6 bases). V lost 6 bases, J lost 10 bases, and 15 bases lay in between. CDR1 and CDR2 (germline): SGHTA, FQGNSA. The CDR3 extends over 12 amino acids. CDR3 DNA: TGTGCCAGCAGTTACTCGGAGGGTGTCCAGTACTTC. This encodes CASSYSEGVQYF.

The V and J genes are TRBV29-1 and TRBJ1-4; possible D gene TRBD1, 6 bases. Germline CDR1 is SQVTM and CDR2 is ANQGSEA. The CDR3 extends over 13 amino acids. CDR3 nucleotides: TGCAGTCGGAAGGGGGTCGCTAATGAAAAACTGTTTTTT. Protein product: CSRKGVANEKLFF.

This clonotype appeared many times. V usage is TRBV7-2 and J usage is TRBJ2-7; no firm D call. Germline V gene data show CDR1 as SGHTA and CDR2 as FQGNSA. The V and J ends lost 0 bases and 3 bases respectively, with 3 bases between them. The CDR3 covers 12 residues. The CDR3 reads CASSLAFYEQYF. CDR3 sequence (DNA): TGTGCCAGCAGCTTAGCATTCTACGAGCAGTACTTC.

This clonotype was seen ten or more times. This sequence joins TRBV29-1 and TRBJ1-1; D gene uncertain. CDR1 is SQVTM, CDR2 ANQGSEA, per germline. Trimming shortened V by 7 bases and J by 1 base, and 10 bases separated the two germline ends. The CDR3 consists of 12 residues. Written as DNA, the CDR3 is TGCAGCGCCGGGCGGGGGAACACTGAAGCTTTCTTT. It is translated as CSAGRGNTEAFF.

This chain connects TRBV10-3 to TRBJ1-6; possible D gene TRBD1, 6 bases. CDR3 length: 14 residues. The germline CDR1 and CDR2 sequences are ENHRY and SYGVKD. Trimming pared 10 bases from V and 7 bases from J, leaving 17 bases between. The CDR3 spells CATQGTQENSPLHF. CDR3 in DNA: TGTGCCACCCAAGGGACACAAGAAAATTCACCCCTCCACTTT.

This clonotype has just a few counts. The chain uses TRBV5-1 and TRBJ2-7; TRBD2 agrees at 9 bases. V lost 0 bases and J lost 7; bases outside the gene matches: 2. Germline CDR1 is SGHRS and CDR2 is YFSETQ. The CDR3 is 13 amino acids. CDR3 sequence reads: CASSLGTSAEQYF. The DNA for the CDR3 is TGCGCCAGCAGCTTGGGGACTAGCGCAGAGCAGTACTTC.

The rearrangement uses TRBV24-1 and TRBJ2-5; 12 nucleotides line up with TRBD2. The V segment lost 3 bases and the J segment 10 bases; nucleotides outside the gene matches: 8. This CDR3 is 15 amino acids long. CDR1 is KGHDR and CDR2 is SFDVKD in the germline V gene. This chain's CDR3 is CATSDAPSGGGFQYF. As DNA, the CDR3 is TGTGCCACCAGTGATGCGCCTAGCGGGGGGGGGTTCCAGTACTTC.

The chain recombines TRBV7-9 with TRBJ2-5; D might be TRBD2 (5 bases). The CDR3 sequence is 16 residues long. CDR1 and CDR2 from the germline V gene are SEHNR and FQNEAQ (reference sequence). Trimming took off 6 bases at V and 2 bases at J, with 19 bases between the two ends. The CDR3 region is CASSYSLITGQETQYF. CDR3 sequence (DNA): TGTGCCAGCAGTTACTCCCTTATTACGGGACAAGAGACCCAGTACTTC.

Details on this clonotype: A read error may be the cause here, since a much bigger clone is one base away. The chain combines TRBV7-9 with TRBJ2-7; possible D gene TRBD2, 6 bases. The CDR3 runs 13 residues. The germline gives CDR1 SEHNR, CDR2 FQNEAQ (reference sequence). The CDR3 bases are TGTACCAGCAGCTTATCGAGGGAGGACGAGCAGTACTTC. Translation gives CTSSLSREDEQYF.

In the case of this clonotype: One end of the junction varies from germline; a read error may be responsible. The gene calls are TRBV5-8 and TRBJ1-5; D uncertain. CDR3 length equals 15 residues. Germline loops: CDR1 SGHTS, CDR2 YDEGEE. DNA for the CDR3: TGCGCCAGCAGCCCAGGTGGATCTGCGGGTCAGCCCCAGCATTTT. Protein: CASSPGGSAGQPQHF.

The V gene is TRBV7-9, the J gene TRBJ2-7; D might be TRBD1 or TRBD2, each matching 5 bases. From germline, CDR1 is SEHNR and CDR2 FQNEAQ (reference sequence). V lost 7 bases and J lost 5, with 9 bases in between. The CDR3 is 11 amino acids. CDR3 amino acids: CASNLGDEQYF. Written as DNA, the CDR3 is TGTGCCAGCAACTTGGGGGACGAGCAGTACTTC.

This clonotype was picked up many times. The chain joins TRBV7-9 to TRBJ2-2, with D maybe TRBD1 (6 bases). V dropped 3 bases and J dropped 6 bases, with 8 bases sitting between them. This CDR3 comprises 13 residues. Germline loops: CDR1 SEHNR, CDR2 FQNEAQ (reference sequence). DNA of the CDR3: TGTGCCAGCAGCTTTGGACAGTCCGGGGAGCTGTTTTTT. Translated, it gives CASSFGQSGELFF.

This clonotype was counted many times. The J gene is TRBJ2-5, the V gene TRBV7-9, with 7 bases lining up with TRBD2. Germline V lookup: CDR1 SEHNR, CDR2 FQNEAQ (reference sequence). With V trimmed by 5 bases and J by 4 bases, 4 bases remained unmatched. This CDR3 contains 13 residues. The CDR3 DNA follows: TGTGCCAGCAGCGCCGGCGGGGGAGAGACCCAGTACTTC. Translated, it gives CASSAGGGETQYF.

The chain employs TRBV20-1 and TRBJ2-5; 14 nucleotides match TRBD2. Germline CDR1 DFQATT, CDR2 SNEGSKA (reference sequence). V lost 7 bases to trimming and J lost 4 bases; unmatched junction nucleotides: 2. The CDR3 is made up of 13 amino acids. This chain's CDR3 is CSGLAGGPETQYF. The CDR3, as DNA: TGCAGTGGACTAGCGGGAGGGCCAGAGACCCAGTACTTC.

The chain has TRBV5-4 and TRBJ1-6; D might be TRBD1 (5 bases). Trimming shortened V by 6 bases and J by 0 bases, and 16 bases separated the two germline ends. The CDR3 loop spans 17 amino acids. Germline CDR1 SGHNT, CDR2 YYREEE (reference sequence). In nucleotides, the CDR3 is TGTGCCAGCATGGGGACCAAGGCGAGCTCCTATAATTCACCCCTCCACTTT. Protein sequence: CASMGTKASSYNSPLHF.

A single count supports this clonotype. This may be a read error, as it is one base from a much larger clone. V usage is TRBV19 and J usage is TRBJ2-7, with D possibly being TRBD2 (6 bases). The CDR3 totals 13 residues. The V and J ends lost 5 bases and 5 bases respectively, with 13 bases between them. From germline, CDR1 is LNHDA and CDR2 SQIVND (reference sequence). For the CDR3, the DNA is TGTGCCAGTAGTCTGGGCGGGGTAGACGAGCAGTACTTC. Translating gives CASSLGGVDEQYF.

This clonotype has just a few counts. This rearrangement joins TRBV7-3 to TRBJ1-5; 8 nucleotides align to TRBD1. V lost 7 bases and J lost 0; bases outside the gene matches: 11. Germline loops: CDR1 SGHTA, CDR2 FQGTGA. This CDR3 is built from 17 residues. The CDR3 sequence is CASTQGTGSSSNQPQHF. CDR3 DNA: TGTGCCAGCACCCAGGGGACAGGATCGTCTAGCAATCAGCCCCAGCATTTT.

This clonotype was found many times. This chain connects TRBV7-8 to TRBJ2-5; D not resolved. Trimming removed 4 bases from V and 4 bases from J, with 13 bases in between. Germline assignment: CDR1 SGHVS and CDR2 FQNEAQ. The CDR3 contains 14 residues. CDR3 sequence: CASSSSFSRETQYF. CDR3 DNA: TGTGCCAGCAGCTCCTCGTTTAGCCGAGAGACCCAGTACTTC.

The V gene is TRBV5-1, the J gene TRBJ1-3; the D is unclear. From germline, CDR1 is SGHRS and CDR2 YFSETQ. Deletions cut 5 bases from V and 0 bases from J, with 9 bases between. The CDR3 loop spans 14 amino acids. In DNA, the CDR3 is TGCGCCAGCAGGAACGGGCACTCTGGAAACACCATATATTTT. The encoded protein is CASRNGHSGNTIYF.

The chain links TRBV7-3 to TRBJ1-1; D is unclear. The CDR3 consists of 15 residues. Trimming took off 5 bases at V and 2 bases at J, with 15 bases between the two ends. The germline V gene encodes CDR1 SGHTA and CDR2 FQGTGA. CDR3 region: CASSQDPGINTEAFF. The DNA of the CDR3 is TGTGCCAGCAGCCAAGATCCCGGGATTAACACTGAAGCTTTCTTT.

The genes are TRBV19 and TRBJ1-5; D is undetermined. Germline CDR1 reads LNHDA; CDR2 reads SQIVND (reference sequence). V was clipped by 8 bases and J by 7 bases, with 21 bases between them. This CDR3 contains 15 residues. CDR3 sequence: CASCRSGYSYQPQHF. The CDR3, as DNA: TGTGCCAGTTGTCGGTCGGGCTATAGCTACCAGCCCCAGCATTTT.

The genes are TRBV12-3 or TRBV12-4 and TRBJ2-7; D unclear. Trimming pared 6 bases from V and 5 bases from J, leaving 11 bases between. The CDR3 is 12 amino acids. The CDR3 nucleotides read TGTGCCAGCAGCCTCCCCCCCAACGAGCAGTACTTC. Encoded protein: CASSLPPNEQYF.

The chain is built from TRBV7-3 and TRBJ1-2; 9 nucleotides line up with TRBD1. V dropped 8 bases and J dropped 8; count of bases not matched to a gene: 15. Germline CDR1 is SGHTA and CDR2 is FQGTGA. The CDR3 has 15 amino acids. The CDR3 loop reads CASCYRGPRETGYTF. Here the CDR3 DNA reads TGTGCCAGCTGCTACAGGGGGCCGAGGGAGACCGGCTACACCTTC.